This T cell receptor (beta chain) comes out of a study of T-cell reconstitution after alpha-beta-depleted transplantation in children (dated by TCRdb to about 2016). About the full investigation: Using TCR repertoire profiling, the study followed T-cell immune reconstitution in a quantitative way in children after TCRalphabeta/CD19-depleted allogeneic hematopoietic cell transplantation.

To prepare the library, PCR was applied. The reads were generated on an Illumina HiSeq 2500. TCR libraries were prepared with molecular barcoding, using unique molecular identifiers to normalize TCRbeta repertoire quantification. Using fastp trimming at Q25 and MiXCR clonotype assembly, TCRdb reanalyzed the public sequencing data and kept in-frame beta chains. Identical CDR3 protein sequences are pooled into one entry, listed with their most common genes and DNA. This sample holds some 290,000 distinct CDR3 sequences; about a tenth were observed only once. About 9.4% of the sample is taken by the ten largest. This clonotype was counted a few times. Its cognate antigen has yet to be identified. No clone much larger than this one lies a single base away; base qualities are absent. The CDR1 and CDR2 encoded by the germline V gene are SQVTM and ANQGSEA. The CDR3 sequence holds 14 residues, the cysteine and phenylalanine included. This entry keeps only the CDR3 DNA: 42 bases, framed from base 1. Here V drops 6 bases and J drops 2 bases, and the junction holds 9 bases not matched to any gene.

The chain was built from TRBV29-1 and TRBJ2-5; 7 of the junction bases match TRBD1. The TCR originated in a human donor who donated a stem cell graft to a child with SCID. The sequenced sample was PBMCs from the stem cell graft donor, obtained from the stem cell graft. The sequence in DNA is TGCAGCGTAGCAAAAGGGGGCTGGCAAGAGACCCAGTACTTC. Its protein is CSVAKGGWQETQYF.